These T cell receptor beta chains were read from a single sample in a study of PD-L1 blockade in urothelial cancer. Sequenced by immunoSEQ multiplex PCR; TCRdb stores in-frame clones only, minus some. Counted here are roughly 77,000 clones, over 80% occurring once; the ten biggest clones make up 8% to 10%. Source: PBMCs, taken around atezolizumab (anti-PD-L1) treatment. These receptors were taken from a woman in her seventies with urothelial cancer. The CDR3 runs from the conserved cysteine through the conserved F or W. The order of the fields is D gene, clone size, V gene, J gene, CDR3 protein, CDR3 DNA. The D gene is left open where the match is weak. Expanded clones are given a class, and other clones once, few, many or no size at all.

D: TRBD1; size: .; V: TRBV11-2; J: TRBJ2-1; CDR3: CASSLGQGSSYNEQFF; DNA: TGTGCCAGCAGCTTAGGACAGGGCAGCTCCTACAATGAGCAGTTCTTC
D: .; size: .; V: TRBV7-2; J: TRBJ2-5; CDR3: CASSLEGDGGGPQETQYF; DNA: TGTGCCAGCAGCTTAGAGGGGGATGGCGGGGGACCTCAAGAGACCCAGTACTTC
D: TRBD2; size: .; V: TRBV11-2; J: TRBJ2-1; CDR3: CASSYPGLAGNEQFF; DNA: TGTGCCAGCAGCTACCCGGGACTAGCGGGCAATGAGCAGTTCTTC
D: TRBD2; size: .; V: TRBV9; J: TRBJ2-1; CDR3: CASSVTSGRINEQFF; DNA: TGTGCCAGCAGCGTAACTAGCGGGAGAATAAATGAGCAGTTCTTC
D: TRBD1; size: once; V: TRBV6-5; J: TRBJ2-1; CDR3: CASRSGTGHYNEQFF; DNA: TGTGCCAGCAGATCCGGGACAGGGCACTACAATGAGCAGTTCTTC
D: TRBD2; size: .; V: TRBV7-2; J: TRBJ2-7; CDR3: CASSLSSTSLYEQYF; DNA: TGTGCCAGCAGCTTATCATCGACTAGCCTGTACGAGCAGTACTTC
D: .; size: .; V: TRBV9; J: TRBJ1-2; CDR3: CASSPPAANYGYTF; DNA: TGTGCCAGCAGCCCTCCCGCGGCTAACTATGGCTACACCTTC
D: .; size: .; V: TRBV6-6; J: TRBJ1-3; CDR3: CASSYPQGPSGNTIYF; DNA: TGTGCCAGCAGTTATCCCCAGGGCCCGTCTGGAAACACCATATATTTT
D: TRBD2; size: .; V: TRBV5-1; J: TRBJ2-3; CDR3: CASSLGTSYDVDTQYF; DNA: TGCGCCAGCAGCTTGGGGACTAGTTACGATGTAGATACGCAGTATTTT
D: .; size: once; V: TRBV6-1; J: TRBJ1-5; CDR3: CASSDAGNRPQHF; DNA: TGTGCCAGCAGTGATGCAGGGAACAGACCCCAGCATTTT
D: .; size: .; V: TRBV4-1; J: TRBJ2-3; CDR3: CASSQSLGLIFLTDTQYF; DNA: TGCGCCAGCAGCCAATCCCTCGGACTAATCTTTCTCACAGATACGCAGTATTTT
D: TRBD2; size: .; V: TRBV30; J: TRBJ2-7; CDR3: CAWCLPSGRAYEQYF; DNA: TGTGCCTGGTGTCTCCCTAGCGGGAGGGCCTACGAGCAGTACTTC
D: .; size: .; V: TRBV30; J: TRBJ1-2; CDR3: CAWSLSGSHTF; DNA: TGTGCCTGGAGCCTCAGTGGTTCACACACCTTC
D: .; size: .; V: TRBV30; J: TRBJ1-2; CDR3: CAWSVYREGYTF; DNA: TGTGCCTGGAGTGTCTACAGGGAGGGCTACACCTTC
D: TRBD2; size: once; V: TRBV29-1; J: TRBJ2-1; CDR3: CSVQGTSGVDEQFF; DNA: TGCAGCGTTCAGGGGACTAGCGGGGTCGATGAGCAGTTCTTC
D: .; size: .; V: TRBV4-1; J: TRBJ1-4; CDR3: CASSRGGQWSSELFF; DNA: TGCGCCAGCAGCCGAGGAGGTCAGTGGAGTTCCGAACTGTTTTTT
D: .; size: .; V: TRBV7-3; J: TRBJ2-1; CDR3: CASSPGPFYNEQFF; DNA: TGTGCCAGCAGCCCTGGGCCGTTCTACAATGAGCAGTTCTTC
D: .; size: once; V: TRBV6-1; J: TRBJ1-4; CDR3: CASRLGGLNEKLFF; DNA: TGTGCCAGCAGACTCGGAGGACTTAATGAAAAACTGTTTTTT
D: TRBD1; size: .; V: TRBV6-1; J: TRBJ2-4; CDR3: CASSDLRDREKNIQYF; DNA: TGTGCCAGCAGTGATCTCCGGGACAGGGAAAAAAACATTCAGTACTTC
D: .; size: .; V: TRBV9; J: TRBJ1-1; CDR3: CASSPGDTEAFF; DNA: TGTGCCAGCAGCCCGGGAGACACTGAAGCTTTCTTT
D: .; size: .; V: TRBV15; J: TRBJ1-5; CDR3: CATSRPRGQGSNQPQHF; DNA: TGTGCCACCAGCAGACCGAGAGGCCAGGGAAGCAATCAGCCCCAGCATTTT
D: .; size: .; V: TRBV27; J: TRBJ2-3; CDR3: CASSLQAPGRDTQYF; DNA: TGTGCCAGCAGTTTACAAGCGCCCGGCCGAGATACGCAGTATTTT
D: TRBD2; size: few; V: TRBV28; J: TRBJ2-3; CDR3: CASSPHWTSGRTDTQYF; DNA: TGTGCCAGCAGTCCCCATTGGACTAGCGGGCGAACAGATACGCAGTATTTT
D: .; size: .; V: TRBV19; J: TRBJ1-5; CDR3: CASSISTAQIGPQHF; DNA: TGTGCCAGTAGTATTTCTACAGCACAGATCGGGCCCCAGCATTTT
D: .; size: .; V: TRBV5-1; J: TRBJ2-4; CDR3: CASSPKDSTVWNIQYF; DNA: TGCGCCAGCAGCCCGAAGGACAGTACGGTCTGGAACATTCAGTACTTC
D: TRBD1; size: .; V: TRBV5-1; J: TRBJ1-2; CDR3: CASSLSGGANYGYTF; DNA: TGCGCCAGCAGCTTGTCAGGGGGCGCTAACTATGGCTACACCTTC
D: .; size: few; V: TRBV19; J: TRBJ1-5; CDR3: CASSIDRRGSQPQHF; DNA: TGTGCCAGTAGTATAGACAGGAGGGGTAGTCAGCCCCAGCATTTT
D: .; size: .; V: TRBV5-8; J: TRBJ1-5; CDR3: CASSHSGFLVKNQPQHF; DNA: TGTGCCAGCAGCCACAGCGGTTTTTTGGTAAAAAATCAGCCCCAGCATTTT
D: TRBD1; size: .; V: TRBV6-5; J: TRBJ1-4; CDR3: CASSGTGGAGEKLFF; DNA: TGTGCCAGCAGTGGGACAGGGGGCGCGGGTGAAAAACTGTTTTTT
D: .; size: .; V: TRBV4-3; J: TRBJ1-4; CDR3: CASSQEAPGRPNEKLFF; DNA: TGCGCCAGCAGCCAAGAAGCCCCAGGGCGGCCTAATGAAAAACTGTTTTTT
D: TRBD1; size: .; V: TRBV7-9; J: TRBJ1-2; CDR3: CASSLAPGQGGTNYGYTF; DNA: TGTGCCAGCAGCTTAGCGCCGGGACAGGGAGGGACTAACTATGGCTACACCTTC
D: TRBD2; size: .; V: TRBV4-1; J: TRBJ2-5; CDR3: CASSQDSGLAGGYPYQETQYF; DNA: TGCGCCAGCAGCCAAGATAGTGGACTAGCGGGGGGGTATCCCTACCAAGAGACCCAGTACTTC
D: .; size: .; V: TRBV29-1; J: TRBJ1-2; CDR3: CSVVSRGYGYTF; DNA: TGCAGCGTTGTCAGCAGGGGTTATGGCTACACCTTC
D: .; size: once; V: TRBV7-2; J: TRBJ2-5; CDR3: CASSFGGGRETQYF; DNA: TGTGCCAGCAGCTTCGGAGGGGGCCGGGAGACCCAGTACTTC
D: TRBD2; size: .; V: TRBV4-1; J: TRBJ2-1; CDR3: CASSPRREREVPPYNEQFF; DNA: TGCGCCAGCAGCCCCCGTAGGGAGCGGGAAGTTCCCCCCTACAATGAGCAGTTCTTC
D: .; size: .; V: TRBV2; J: TRBJ2-1; CDR3: CASSRDYRVSYNEQFF; DNA: TGTGCCAGCAGTAGGGACTACAGGGTGTCCTACAATGAGCAGTTCTTC
D: TRBD1; size: .; V: TRBV10-1; J: TRBJ1-4; CDR3: CASLRQGHHDYEKLFF; DNA: TGCGCCAGCCTGAGACAGGGCCACCATGATTATGAAAAACTGTTTTTT